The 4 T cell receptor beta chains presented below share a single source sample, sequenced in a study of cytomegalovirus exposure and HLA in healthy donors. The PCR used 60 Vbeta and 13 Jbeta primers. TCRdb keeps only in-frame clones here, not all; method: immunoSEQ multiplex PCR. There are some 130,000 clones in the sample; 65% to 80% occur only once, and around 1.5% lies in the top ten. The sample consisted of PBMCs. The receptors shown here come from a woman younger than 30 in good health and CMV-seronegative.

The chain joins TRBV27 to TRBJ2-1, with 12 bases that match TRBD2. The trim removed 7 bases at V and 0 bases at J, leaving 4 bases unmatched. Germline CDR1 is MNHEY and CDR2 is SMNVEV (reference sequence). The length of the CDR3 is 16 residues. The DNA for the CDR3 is TGTGCCAGCACCTCACTAGCGGGGGGCTCCTACAATGAGCAGTTCTTC. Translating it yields CASTSLAGGSYNEQFF.

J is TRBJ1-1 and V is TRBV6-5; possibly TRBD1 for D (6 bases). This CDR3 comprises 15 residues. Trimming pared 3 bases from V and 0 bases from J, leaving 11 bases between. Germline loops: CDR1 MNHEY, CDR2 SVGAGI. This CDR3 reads CASSYGGPMNTEAFF. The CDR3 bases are TGTGCCAGCAGTTATGGGGGCCCCATGAACACTGAAGCTTTCTTT.

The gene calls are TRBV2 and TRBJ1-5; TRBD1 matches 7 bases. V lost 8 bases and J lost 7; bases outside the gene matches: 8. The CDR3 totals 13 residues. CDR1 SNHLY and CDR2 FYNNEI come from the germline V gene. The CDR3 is CASGDREGQPQHF. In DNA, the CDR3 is TGTGCCAGCGGCGACAGGGAAGGGCAGCCCCAGCATTTT. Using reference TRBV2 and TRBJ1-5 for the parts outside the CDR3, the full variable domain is EPEVTQTPSHQVTQMGQEVILRCVPISNHLYFYWYRQILGQKVEFLVSFYNNEISEKSEIFDDQFSVERPDGSNFTLKIRSTKLEDSAMYFCASGDREGQPQHFGDGTRLSIL.

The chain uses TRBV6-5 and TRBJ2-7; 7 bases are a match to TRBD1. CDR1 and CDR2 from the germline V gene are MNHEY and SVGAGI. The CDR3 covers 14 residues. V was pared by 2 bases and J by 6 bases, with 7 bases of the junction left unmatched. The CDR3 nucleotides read TGTGCCAGCAGTTACCACGACAGGGACAGCGAGCAGTACTTC. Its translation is CASSYHDRDSEQYF.